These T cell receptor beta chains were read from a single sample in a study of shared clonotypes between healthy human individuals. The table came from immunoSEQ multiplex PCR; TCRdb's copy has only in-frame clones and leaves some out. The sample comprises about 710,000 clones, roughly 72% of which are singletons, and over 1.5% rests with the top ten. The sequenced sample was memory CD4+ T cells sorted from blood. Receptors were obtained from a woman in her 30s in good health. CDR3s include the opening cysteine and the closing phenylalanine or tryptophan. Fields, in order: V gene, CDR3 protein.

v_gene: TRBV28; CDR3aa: CASRRSGRERDQPQHF
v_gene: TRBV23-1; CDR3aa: CASSCKAQQSRANVLTF
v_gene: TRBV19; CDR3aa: CASSIRSSAQTQYF
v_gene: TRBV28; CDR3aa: CASRLAGGGSYEQYF
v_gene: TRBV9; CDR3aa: CASSVVRGNEQFF
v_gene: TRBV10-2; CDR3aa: CASRDRMNTEAFF
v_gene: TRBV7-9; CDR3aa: CASSSQQGPTGELFF
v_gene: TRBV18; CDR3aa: CASSWAGGYEQYF
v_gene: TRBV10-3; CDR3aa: CAISDYSGSAYEQYF
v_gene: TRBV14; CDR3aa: CASSQDWGTGGFFYEQYF
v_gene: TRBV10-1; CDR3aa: CASSDYGYPIRADTQYF
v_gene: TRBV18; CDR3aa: CASSLRPSTTNEKLFF
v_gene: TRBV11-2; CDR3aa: CASSANRAGSDTQYF
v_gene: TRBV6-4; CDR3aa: CASSNTGTGNNEQFF
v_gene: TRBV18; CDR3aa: CASSPPGISTDTQYF
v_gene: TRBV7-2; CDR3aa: CASSTDRGNNQPQHF
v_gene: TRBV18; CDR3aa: CASSASDRASGYTF
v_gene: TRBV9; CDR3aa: CASSVVGVAGGELFF
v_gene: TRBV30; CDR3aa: CAWRPGSTDTQYF
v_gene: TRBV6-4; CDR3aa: CASSAQAGASADTQYF
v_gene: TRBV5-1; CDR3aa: CASSLTSGNADTQYF
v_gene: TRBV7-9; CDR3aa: CASSLMAGSYNEQFF
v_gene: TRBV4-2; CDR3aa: CASSHHPEGSGGAHEQYF
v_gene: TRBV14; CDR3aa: CASSQGLGWGYGYTF
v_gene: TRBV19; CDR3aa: CASSLRTVSNQPQHF
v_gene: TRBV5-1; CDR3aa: CASSPMGNEQFF
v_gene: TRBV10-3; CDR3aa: CAISASSGRAGEQYF
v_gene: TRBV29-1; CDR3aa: CSVRTGISYEQYF
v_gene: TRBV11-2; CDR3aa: CASSLGLAGVEQYF
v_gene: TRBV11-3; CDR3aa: CASSLSGGTSYNEQFF
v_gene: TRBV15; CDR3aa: CATSPGGSRNYGYTF
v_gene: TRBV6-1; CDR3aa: CASRVALNQPQHF
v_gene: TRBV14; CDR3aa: CASSRQGTQYF
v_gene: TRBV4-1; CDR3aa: CASSRAGGVGEQFF
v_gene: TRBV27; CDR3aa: CASSPYITGSAEAFF
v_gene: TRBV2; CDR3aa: CASTGLTGSTGELFF
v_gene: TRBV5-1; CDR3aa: CASSQGMGNTIYF
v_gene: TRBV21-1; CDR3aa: CASSNRLAGGRSHEQYF
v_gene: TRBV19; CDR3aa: CASSNPGTRGHNEQFF
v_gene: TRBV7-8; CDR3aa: CASSLASGGPSSGNTIYF
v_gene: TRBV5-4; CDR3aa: CASSSPRTTDTQYF
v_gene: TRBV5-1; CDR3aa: CASRRQPGNTEAFF